This T cell receptor (beta chain) is from a study of blood T cell repertoires in COVID-19. At the level of the study: The study drew acute and convalescent COVID-19 samples from the United States, Italy and Spain.

Clones were read by immunoSEQ multiplex PCR, and TCRdb kept only the in-frame ones, dropping some. The table records around 88,000 clones, about 84% of them present only once. Unmatched junction bases numbered 6, after V lost 0 bases and J lost 5 bases. Germline V gives CDR1 KGHSH, CDR2 LQKENI. The CDR3 totals 16 residues. The TCR originated in a woman older than 75 with acute or convalescent COVID-19. The chain couples TRBV18 to TRBJ2-3; 9 nucleotides agree with TRBD2. The sample taken for sequencing was peripheral blood. The CDR3 bases are TGTGCCAGCTCACCACCGGCGGGGGGGCTTAGAGATACGCAGTATTTT. It yields the protein CASSPPAGGLRDTQYF.